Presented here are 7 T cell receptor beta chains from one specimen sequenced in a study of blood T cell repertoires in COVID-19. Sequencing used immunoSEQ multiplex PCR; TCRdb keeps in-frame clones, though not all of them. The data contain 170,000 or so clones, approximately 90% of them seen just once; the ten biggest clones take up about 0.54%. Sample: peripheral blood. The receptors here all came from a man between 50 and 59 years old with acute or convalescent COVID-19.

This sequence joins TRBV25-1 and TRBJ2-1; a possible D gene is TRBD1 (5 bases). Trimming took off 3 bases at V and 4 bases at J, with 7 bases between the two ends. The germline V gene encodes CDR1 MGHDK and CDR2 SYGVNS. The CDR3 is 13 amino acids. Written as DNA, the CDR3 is TGTGCCAGCAGTGAGCACAGGTACAATGAGCAGTTCTTC. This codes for CASSEHRYNEQFF.

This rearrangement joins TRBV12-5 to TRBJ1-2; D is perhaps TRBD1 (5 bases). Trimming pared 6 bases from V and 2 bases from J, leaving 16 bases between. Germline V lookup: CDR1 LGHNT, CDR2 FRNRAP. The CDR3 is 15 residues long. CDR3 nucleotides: TGTGCTAGTGGCGAAACTAAGACAGCCAACTATGGCTACACCTTC. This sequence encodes CASGETKTANYGYTF.

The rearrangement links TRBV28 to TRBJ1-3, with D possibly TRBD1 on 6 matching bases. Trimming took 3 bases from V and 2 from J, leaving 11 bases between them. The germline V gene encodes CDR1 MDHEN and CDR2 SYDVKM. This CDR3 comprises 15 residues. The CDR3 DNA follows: TGTGCCAGCAGTTTCACAGGGTTAACTGGAAACACCATATATTTT. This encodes CASSFTGLTGNTIYF.

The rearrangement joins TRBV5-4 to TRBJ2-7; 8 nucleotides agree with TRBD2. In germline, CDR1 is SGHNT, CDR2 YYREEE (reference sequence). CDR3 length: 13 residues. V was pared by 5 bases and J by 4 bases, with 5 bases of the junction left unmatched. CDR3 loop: CASRSRGGYEQYF. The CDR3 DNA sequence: TGTGCCAGCAGGTCCCGGGGGGGTTACGAGCAGTACTTC.

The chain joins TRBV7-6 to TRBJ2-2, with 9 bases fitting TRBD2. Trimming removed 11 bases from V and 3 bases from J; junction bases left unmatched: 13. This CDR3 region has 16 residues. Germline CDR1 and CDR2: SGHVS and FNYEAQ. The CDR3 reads CAVSRSGGVDTGELFF. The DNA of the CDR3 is TGTGCCGTGAGTCGTAGCGGGGGAGTTGACACCGGGGAGCTGTTTTTT.

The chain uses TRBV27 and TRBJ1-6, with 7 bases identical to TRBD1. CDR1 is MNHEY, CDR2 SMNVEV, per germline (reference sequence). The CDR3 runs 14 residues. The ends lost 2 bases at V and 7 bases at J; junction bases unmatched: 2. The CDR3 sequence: CASSLDRENSPLHF. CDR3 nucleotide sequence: TGTGCCAGCAGTTTAGACAGGGAAAATTCACCCCTCCACTTT.

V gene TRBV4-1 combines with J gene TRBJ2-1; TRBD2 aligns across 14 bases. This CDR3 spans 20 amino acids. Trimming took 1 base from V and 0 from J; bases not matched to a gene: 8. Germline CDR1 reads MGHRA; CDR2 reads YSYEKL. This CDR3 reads CASSQVIGLAGGGSYNEQFF. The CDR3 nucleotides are TGCGCCAGCAGCCAAGTCATAGGACTAGCGGGAGGAGGCTCCTACAATGAGCAGTTCTTC.